One TCR beta chain is described in this entry. No antigen is known for it. V trimming: 7 bases; J trimming: 8 bases; junction bases outside the gene matches: 15. Germline CDR1 and CDR2: SEHNR and FQNEAQ (reference sequence). There are 15 residues in the CDR3. This entry belongs to a study of T cell responses to AZD1222 COVID-19 vaccine. Study-wide results and limits: Only a handful of people who got AZD1222 tested seropositive at baseline.

TCRdb's copy holds only in-frame clones and misses some; the assay was immunoSEQ multiplex PCR. The repertoire consists of some 180,000 clones, with around 93% occurring once and the leading ten covering around 0.97%. The sample in question was peripheral blood, obtained 28 days after the second dose of the MenACWY control vaccine. The rearrangement joins TRBV7-9 to TRBJ1-2, with 8 positions matching TRBD1. This TCR was sampled from an adult who received the MenACWY meningococcal vaccine as a control. CDR3 nucleotide sequence: TGTGCCAGCACCAATCAGGGGGCCCCAGCAGGAGGCTACACCTTC. Translated, it gives CASTNQGAPAGGYTF.